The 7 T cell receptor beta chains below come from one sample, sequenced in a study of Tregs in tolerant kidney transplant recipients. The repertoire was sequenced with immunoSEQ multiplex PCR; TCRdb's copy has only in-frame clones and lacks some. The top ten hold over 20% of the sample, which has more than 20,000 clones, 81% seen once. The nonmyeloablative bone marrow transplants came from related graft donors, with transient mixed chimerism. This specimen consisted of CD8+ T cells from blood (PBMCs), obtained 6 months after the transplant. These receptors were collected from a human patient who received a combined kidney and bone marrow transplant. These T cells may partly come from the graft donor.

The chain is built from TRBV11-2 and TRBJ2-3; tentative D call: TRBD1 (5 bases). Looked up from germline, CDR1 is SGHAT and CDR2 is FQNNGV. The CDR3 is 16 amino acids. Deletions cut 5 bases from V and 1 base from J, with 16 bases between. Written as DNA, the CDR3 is TGTGCCAGCAGCCTAAGGTGGGGCGTGGGCACAGATACGCAGTATTTT. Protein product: CASSLRWGVGTDTQYF.

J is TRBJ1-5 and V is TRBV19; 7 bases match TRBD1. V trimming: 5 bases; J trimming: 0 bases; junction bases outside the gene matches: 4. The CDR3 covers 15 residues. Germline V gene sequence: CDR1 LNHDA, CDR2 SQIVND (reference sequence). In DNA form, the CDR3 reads TGTGCCAGTAGTTGGGACAGACATAGCAATCAGCCCCAGCATTTT. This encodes CASSWDRHSNQPQHF.

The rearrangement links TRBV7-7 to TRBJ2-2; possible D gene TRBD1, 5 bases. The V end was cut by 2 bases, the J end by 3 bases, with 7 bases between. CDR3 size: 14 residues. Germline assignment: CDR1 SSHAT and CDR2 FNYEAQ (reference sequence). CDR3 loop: CASSLLGDTGELFF. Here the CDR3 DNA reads TGTGCCAGCAGCTTATTAGGGGACACCGGGGAGCTGTTTTTT.

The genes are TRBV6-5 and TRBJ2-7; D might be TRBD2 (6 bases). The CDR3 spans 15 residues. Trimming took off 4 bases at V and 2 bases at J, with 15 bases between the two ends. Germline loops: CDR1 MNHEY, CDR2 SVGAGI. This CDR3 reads CASSFGGEATYEQYF. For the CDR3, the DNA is TGTGCCAGCAGTTTCGGAGGGGAGGCCACCTACGAGCAGTACTTC.

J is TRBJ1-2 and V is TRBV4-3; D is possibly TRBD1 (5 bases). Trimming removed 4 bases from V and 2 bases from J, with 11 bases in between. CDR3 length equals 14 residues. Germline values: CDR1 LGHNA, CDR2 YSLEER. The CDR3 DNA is TGCGCCAGCAGCCCGTACACAGGCAACTATGGCTACACCTTC. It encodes CASSPYTGNYGYTF.

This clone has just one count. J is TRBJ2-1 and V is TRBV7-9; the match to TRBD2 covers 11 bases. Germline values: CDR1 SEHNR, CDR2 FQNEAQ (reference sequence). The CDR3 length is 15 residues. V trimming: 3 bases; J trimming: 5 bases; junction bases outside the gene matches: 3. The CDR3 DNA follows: TGTGCCAGCAGCTTTGAACTAGCGGGGGACAATGAGCAGTTCTTC. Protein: CASSFELAGDNEQFF. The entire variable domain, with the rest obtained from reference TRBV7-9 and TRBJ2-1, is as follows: DTGVSQNPRHKITKRGQNVTFRCDPISEHNRLYWYRQTLGQGPEFLTYFQNEAQLEKSRLLSDRFSAERPKGSFSTLEIQRTEQGDSAMYLCASSFELAGDNEQFFGPGTRLTVL.

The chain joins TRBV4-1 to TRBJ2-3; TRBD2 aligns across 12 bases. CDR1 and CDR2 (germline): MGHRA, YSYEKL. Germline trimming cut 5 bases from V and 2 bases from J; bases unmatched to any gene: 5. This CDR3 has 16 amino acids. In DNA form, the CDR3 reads TGCGCCAGCAGCAAGACTAGCGGGGGCCCCACAGATACGCAGTATTTT. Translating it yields CASSKTSGGPTDTQYF.